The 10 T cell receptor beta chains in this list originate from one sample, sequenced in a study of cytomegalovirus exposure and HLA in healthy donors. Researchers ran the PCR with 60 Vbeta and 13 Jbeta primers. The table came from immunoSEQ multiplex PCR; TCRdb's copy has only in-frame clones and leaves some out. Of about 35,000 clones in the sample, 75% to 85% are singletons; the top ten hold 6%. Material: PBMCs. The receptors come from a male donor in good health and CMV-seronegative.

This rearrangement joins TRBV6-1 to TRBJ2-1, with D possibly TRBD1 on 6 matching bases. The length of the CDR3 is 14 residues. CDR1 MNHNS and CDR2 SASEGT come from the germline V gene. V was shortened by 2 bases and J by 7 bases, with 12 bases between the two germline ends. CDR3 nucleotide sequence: TGTGCCAGCAGTGAACTAACAGGGCGGAATGAGCAGTTCTTC. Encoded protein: CASSELTGRNEQFF.

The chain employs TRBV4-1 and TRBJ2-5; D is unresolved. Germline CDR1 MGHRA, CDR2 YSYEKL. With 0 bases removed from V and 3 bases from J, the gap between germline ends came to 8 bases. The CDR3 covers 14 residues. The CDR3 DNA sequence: TGCGCCAGCAGCCAAGAAGAGCTGGAAGAGACCCAGTACTTC. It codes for CASSQEELEETQYF.

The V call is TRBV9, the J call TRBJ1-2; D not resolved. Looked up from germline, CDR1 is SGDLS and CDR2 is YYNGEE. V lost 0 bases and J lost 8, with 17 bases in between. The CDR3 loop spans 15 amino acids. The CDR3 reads CASSVGAGRSEGYTF. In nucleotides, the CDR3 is TGTGCCAGCAGCGTAGGGGCCGGCCGTTCGGAAGGCTACACCTTC. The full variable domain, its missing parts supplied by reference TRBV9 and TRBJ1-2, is DSGVTQTPKHLITATGQRVTLRCSPRSGDLSVYWYQQSLDQGLQFLIQYYNGEERAKGNILERFSAQQFPDLHSELNLSSLELGDSALYFCASSVGAGRSEGYTFGSGTRLTVV.

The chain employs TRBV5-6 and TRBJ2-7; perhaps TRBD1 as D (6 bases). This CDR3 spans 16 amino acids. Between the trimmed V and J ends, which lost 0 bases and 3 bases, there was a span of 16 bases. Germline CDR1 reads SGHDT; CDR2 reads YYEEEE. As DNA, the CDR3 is TGTGCCAGCAGCTTGGAAATCGGGACACACCGCTACGAGCAGTACTTC. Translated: CASSLEIGTHRYEQYF. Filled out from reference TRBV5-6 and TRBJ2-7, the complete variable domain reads DAGVTQSPTHLIKTRGQQVTLRCSPKSGHDTVSWYQQALGQGPQFIFQYYEEEERQRGNFPDRFSGHQFPNYSSELNVNALLLGDSALYLCASSLEIGTHRYEQYFGPGTRLTVT.

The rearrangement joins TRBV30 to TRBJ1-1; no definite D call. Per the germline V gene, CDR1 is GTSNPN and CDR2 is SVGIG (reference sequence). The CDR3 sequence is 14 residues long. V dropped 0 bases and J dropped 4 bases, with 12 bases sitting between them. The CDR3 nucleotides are TGTGCCTGGAGTGTCGAATCGGGTTTCACTGAAGCTTTCTTT. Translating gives CAWSVESGFTEAFF.

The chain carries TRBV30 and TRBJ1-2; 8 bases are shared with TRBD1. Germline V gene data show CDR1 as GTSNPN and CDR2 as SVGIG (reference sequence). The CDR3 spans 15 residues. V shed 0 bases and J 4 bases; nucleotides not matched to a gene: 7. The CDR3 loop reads CAWSVQGEASYGYTF. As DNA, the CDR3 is TGTGCCTGGAGTGTACAGGGGGAGGCGAGCTATGGCTACACCTTC.

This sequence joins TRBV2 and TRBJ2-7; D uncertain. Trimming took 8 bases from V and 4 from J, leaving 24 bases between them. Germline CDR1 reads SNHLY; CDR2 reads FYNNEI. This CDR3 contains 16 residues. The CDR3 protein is CASVFAQVDLAYEQYF. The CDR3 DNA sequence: TGTGCCAGCGTATTCGCCCAGGTCGACCTTGCTTACGAGCAGTACTTC.

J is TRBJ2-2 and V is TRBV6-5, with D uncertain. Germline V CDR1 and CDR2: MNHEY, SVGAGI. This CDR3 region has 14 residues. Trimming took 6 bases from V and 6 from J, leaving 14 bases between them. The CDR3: CASRSLRFSGELFF. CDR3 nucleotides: TGTGCCAGCAGGTCCCTTAGATTCTCCGGGGAGCTGTTTTTT.

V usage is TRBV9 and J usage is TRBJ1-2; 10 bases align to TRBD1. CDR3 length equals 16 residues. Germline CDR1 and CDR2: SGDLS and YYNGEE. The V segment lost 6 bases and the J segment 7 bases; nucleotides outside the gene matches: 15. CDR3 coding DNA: TGTGCCAGCACCGATGACAGGGGGCTCCGCGTTGGTGGCTACACCTTC. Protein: CASTDDRGLRVGGYTF.

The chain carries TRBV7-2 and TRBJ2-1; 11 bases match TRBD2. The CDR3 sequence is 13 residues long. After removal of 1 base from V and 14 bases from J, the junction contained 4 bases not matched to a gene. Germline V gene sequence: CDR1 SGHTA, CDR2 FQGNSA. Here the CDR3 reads CASSLELAGAKFF. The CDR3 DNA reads TGTGCCAGCAGCTTAGAACTAGCGGGGGCCAAGTTCTTC.